The 23 T cell receptor beta chains reported below all come from one sample, sequenced in a study of blood T cell repertoires in COVID-19. Only in-frame clones appear in the TCRdb table, and some are missing; sequencing was by immunoSEQ multiplex PCR. The profile shows 250,000 to 300,000 clones, around nine tenths of them singletons. Sequenced: PBMCs or T cells enriched from blood (not recorded which). These receptors were obtained from a woman between 25 and 40 years old who had recovered from COVID-19.

This clone was seen at least ten times. The CDR3 nucleotides read TGTGCCAGCAGCCTCGACTTGAGCTCCTACAATGAGCAGTTCTTC. Protein: CASSLDLSSYNEQFF. This rearrangement joins TRBV3-1 (or the pseudogene TRBV3-2) to TRBJ2-1; D gene unclear. Per germline, CDR1 LGHDT and CDR2 YNNKEL (reference sequence). This CDR3 region has 15 residues. The ends were cut back, 4 bases at V and 0 bases at J, with 10 bases in the middle.

The chain is built from TRBV11-2 and TRBJ2-6; D not resolved. CDR3 length equals 15 residues. Trimming removed 1 base at V and 0 bases at J, with 4 bases between. Germline V gene sequence: CDR1 SGHAT, CDR2 FQNNGV. The CDR3 protein is CASSLGASGANVLTF. The CDR3 DNA reads as TGTGCCAGCAGCTTAGGGGCCTCTGGGGCCAACGTCCTGACTTTC.

A single count supports this clone. The rearrangement joins TRBV2 to TRBJ1-2; D is unresolved. Trimming took 7 bases from V and 6 from J, leaving 15 bases between them. Germline-derived CDR1 and CDR2 are SNHLY and FYNNEI. CDR3 length: 13 amino acids. CDR3 nucleotides: TGTGCCAGCAACTATATCGACGGCGATGGCTACACCTTC. Translation gives CASNYIDGDGYTF.

The chain uses TRBV3-1 (or the pseudogene TRBV3-2) and TRBJ1-5; tentative D call: TRBD1 (5 bases). The CDR3 has 17 residues. V was cut by 1 base and J by 2 bases, with 15 bases left in between. Germline V gene data show CDR1 as LGHDT and CDR2 as YNNKEL (reference sequence). CDR3 region: CASSQGFGTGGNQPQHF. The CDR3 DNA reads TGTGCCAGCAGCCAAGGGTTCGGGACGGGGGGCAATCAGCCCCAGCATTTT.

The chain employs TRBV11-2 and TRBJ2-1; weak D call: TRBD2 (5 bases). CDR1 is SGHAT and CDR2 is FQNNGV in the germline V gene. V dropped 5 bases and J dropped 0 bases, with 11 bases sitting between them. The CDR3 is 15 amino acids. Here the CDR3 DNA reads TGTGCCAGCAGCCCACGGACTCTCTCCTACAATGAGCAGTTCTTC. Residues: CASSPRTLSYNEQFF.

The chain recombines TRBV5-1 with TRBJ1-2; 10 nucleotides line up with TRBD1. The CDR3 totals 15 residues. The J segment lost 8 bases and the V segment lost 0 bases, leaving 7 bases of the junction unmatched. The germline V gene encodes CDR1 SGHRS and CDR2 YFSETQ. CDR3 residues: CASSLVGQGGGGYTF. As DNA, the CDR3 is TGCGCCAGCAGCTTGGTAGGACAGGGGGGAGGCGGCTACACCTTC.

CDR3 sequence: CASSLRLAGLDEQYF. DNA of the CDR3: TGTGCCAGCAGCCTCAGACTAGCGGGGTTGGACGAGCAGTACTTC. V gene TRBV3-1 (or the pseudogene TRBV3-2) combines with J gene TRBJ2-7; TRBD2 matches 11 bases. With 4 bases clipped from V and 5 bases from J, the junction kept 7 bases outside the gene matches. The germline V gene has CDR1 LGHDT and CDR2 YNNKEL (reference sequence). The CDR3 loop spans 15 amino acids.

V gene TRBV28 combines with J gene TRBJ2-7, with TRBD2 matching 9 bases. After removal of 6 bases from V and 4 bases from J, the junction contained 16 bases not matched to a gene. The germline gives CDR1 MDHEN, CDR2 SYDVKM. The CDR3 sequence is 17 residues long. CDR3 protein: CASRSPISSGSFYEQYF. The CDR3 DNA sequence: TGTGCCAGCAGATCCCCGATAAGTAGCGGGAGCTTTTACGAGCAGTACTTC.

In this sample, this clone turned up once. The chain carries TRBV11-3 and TRBJ2-3; 14 bases are shared with TRBD2. Germline CDR1 and CDR2: SGHNT and YENEEA. This CDR3 comprises 18 residues. Losses at the gene ends were 3 bases for V and 7 bases for J; bases not matched to a gene: 12. In nucleotides, the CDR3 is TGTGCCAGCAGCTTGACTTTTTTGACTAGCGGGAGGGTAAATACGCAGTATTTT. This sequence encodes CASSLTFLTSGRVNTQYF.

The genes are TRBV6-1 and TRBJ1-2, with 7 bases identical to TRBD1. This CDR3 region has 15 residues. Germline lookup yields CDR1 MNHNS and CDR2 SASEGT. V dropped 3 bases and J dropped 6; count of bases not matched to a gene: 10. The CDR3 nucleotides read TGTGCCAGCAGTGACCGGGACAGACCCCGTAATGGCTACACCTTC. Translated, it gives CASSDRDRPRNGYTF.

The chain combines TRBV19 with TRBJ1-2, with D maybe TRBD1 (6 bases). Germline V gene lookup returns CDR1 LNHDA and CDR2 SQIVND (reference sequence). V shed 6 bases and J shed 4 bases, with 18 bases lying between them. This CDR3 has 15 residues. CDR3 loop: CASRKEGGGGYGYTF. In DNA form, the CDR3 reads TGTGCCAGTAGAAAAGAAGGGGGTGGCGGCTATGGCTACACCTTC. Full variable domain (outside the CDR3, taken from reference TRBV19 and TRBJ1-2): DGGITQSPKYLFRKEGQNVTLSCEQNLNHDAMYWYRQDPGQGLRLIYYSQIVNDFQKGDIAEGYSVSREKKESFPLTVTSAQKNPTAFYLCASRKEGGGGYGYTFGSGTRLTVV.

This clone has only a few counts. The chain combines TRBV3-1 (or the pseudogene TRBV3-2) with TRBJ1-2; 9 positions agree with TRBD1. J gave up 8 bases and V 1 base, and 2 bases lay outside the gene matches. There are 13 residues in the CDR3. Germline V CDR1 and CDR2: LGHDT, YNNKEL (reference sequence). CDR3 sequence: CASSQGDRVGYTF. CDR3 nucleotide sequence: TGTGCCAGCAGCCAAGGGGACAGGGTGGGCTACACCTTC.

This sequence joins TRBV7-2 and TRBJ2-7, with D possibly matching TRBD1 (5 bases). The CDR3 consists of 15 residues. Looked up from germline, CDR1 is SGHTA and CDR2 is FQGNSA. V was shortened by 2 bases and J by 7 bases, with 18 bases between the two germline ends. CDR3 region: CASSLSVGVQREQYF. The CDR3, as DNA: TGTGCCAGCAGCTTATCCGTAGGGGTCCAGAGGGAGCAGTACTTC.

The CDR3 DNA sequence: TGTGCCAGCAGCTACGTCCGAGGGTCCTACGAGCAGTACTTC. Translating gives CASSYVRGSYEQYF. The chain couples TRBV11-2 to TRBJ2-7; tentatively, D is TRBD2 (5 bases). The CDR3 length is 14 residues. V shed 4 bases and J shed 1 base, with 11 bases lying between them. Germline values: CDR1 SGHAT, CDR2 FQNNGV.

The rearrangement uses TRBV5-1 and TRBJ2-1; D is possibly TRBD2 (5 bases). V gave up 5 bases and J gave up 4 bases, with 19 bases separating them. Germline loops: CDR1 SGHRS, CDR2 YFSETQ. The CDR3 loop spans 16 amino acids. DNA of the CDR3: TGCGCCAGCAGTCATGAGTGGGCTAGCATGTACAATGAGCAGTTCTTC. This translates into CASSHEWASMYNEQFF.

This chain's CDR3 is CASKTGSGNTIYF. CDR3 DNA: TGTGCCAGTAAAACAGGCTCCGGAAACACCATATATTTT. The J gene is TRBJ1-3, the V gene TRBV19, with a tentative D call TRBD1 (5 bases). The CDR3 runs to 13 residues. The V end was cut by 7 bases, the J end by 4 bases, with 11 bases between. Germline lookup yields CDR1 LNHDA and CDR2 SQIVND (reference sequence).

V usage is TRBV27 and J usage is TRBJ2-3; D is possibly TRBD1 (6 bases). Germline V gene data show CDR1 as MNHEY and CDR2 as SMNVEV (reference sequence). This CDR3 is 13 amino acids long. Trimming left V 7 bases short and J 6 bases short, with 14 bases between. This chain's CDR3 is CASKTQGRDTQYF. The CDR3 DNA reads as TGTGCCAGCAAAACGCAGGGGCGGGATACGCAGTATTTT.

As regards this clone: In the same sample, other DNA sequences code for this CDR3. The chain employs TRBV14 and TRBJ1-1, with no clear D. Trimming cost V 4 bases and J 0 bases, with 6 bases left between them. The CDR3 consists of 13 residues. The germline V gene encodes CDR1 SGHDN and CDR2 FVKESK. As DNA, the CDR3 is TGTGCCAGCAGCCGAGGGCTGAACACTGAAGCTTTCTTT. Residues: CASSRGLNTEAFF.

This chain joins TRBV5-1 and TRBJ1-5; TRBD1 might be the D (5 bases). The CDR3 covers 15 residues. V was trimmed by 0 bases and J by 1 base, leaving 8 bases between them. Germline values: CDR1 SGHRS, CDR2 YFSETQ. The CDR3 region is CASSLDPGSNQPQHF. DNA for the CDR3: TGCGCCAGCAGCTTGGATCCAGGGAGCAATCAGCCCCAGCATTTT.

This chain uses TRBV12-3 or TRBV12-4 with TRBJ2-7, with 7 bases fitting TRBD1. The CDR3 spans 13 residues. V shed 3 bases, J shed 3 bases, and the junction held 2 bases outside the gene matches. In nucleotides, the CDR3 is TGTGCCAGCAGTTTCGACAGGGACTACGAGCAGTACTTC. It encodes CASSFDRDYEQYF.

The rearrangement uses TRBV5-5 and TRBJ2-7; 8 positions match TRBD1. The CDR3 totals 15 residues. Trimming at V came to 0 bases and at J to 2 bases, leaving 4 bases not matched to a gene. Looked up from germline, CDR1 is SGHKS and CDR2 is YYEKEE (reference sequence). In DNA form, the CDR3 reads TGTGCCAGCAGCTTGGACAGGGGGGACGCCTACGAGCAGTACTTC. This translates into CASSLDRGDAYEQYF.

The DNA of the CDR3 is TGTGCCATCAGTGAAGGAGGCGGGGCGACCTCCTACGAGCAGTACTTC. It codes for CAISEGGGATSYEQYF. J is TRBJ2-7 and V is TRBV10-3, with D possibly TRBD2 on 6 matching bases. The V gene's germline CDR1 is ENHRY and CDR2 SYGVKD. This CDR3 is built from 16 residues. V was pared by 3 bases and J by 0 bases, with 15 bases between.

This chain connects TRBV5-4 to TRBJ2-7; the match to TRBD2 covers 7 bases. Germline trimming cut 1 base from V and 0 bases from J; bases unmatched to any gene: 4. Germline V gene data show CDR1 as SGHNT and CDR2 as YYREEE (reference sequence). The CDR3 loop spans 15 amino acids. The CDR3 region is CASSLKGTISYEQYF. In DNA form, the CDR3 reads TGTGCCAGCAGCTTGAAGGGGACTATCTCCTACGAGCAGTACTTC.